This T cell receptor beta chain was retrieved from a study of shared clonotypes between healthy human individuals. Study observations and caveats: Naive subsets typically showed greater estimated richness than memory subsets. Deeper or shallower sequencing was expected to change how clonotypes are shared among donors. Compared with clonotypes that all four donors shared, non-shared clonotypes had lower generation probabilities.

Genomic DNA per cell subset filled all wells of several immunoSEQ plates. Generated by immunoSEQ multiplex PCR, the TCRdb table keeps only in-frame clones and is missing some. This table holds a few million clones, approximately 93% found once. The CDR3 runs to 13 residues. V trimming: 4 bases; J trimming: 2 bases; junction bases outside the gene matches: 2. Germline V gene lookup returns CDR1 KGHSH and CDR2 LQKENI. About this clone itself: The antigen remains unidentified.

The rearrangement uses TRBV18 and TRBJ2-7; 7 positions agree with TRBD2. Material for sequencing was naive CD4+ T cells from PBMCs. Subset described: CD45RA+ positively selected. This TCR was sampled from a man younger than 30 in good health. Some clones in this sample may be carry-over from other donors' samples. DNA for the CDR3: TGTGCCAGCTCACTGGGGACTACCTACGAGCAGTACTTC. It specifies CASSLGTTYEQYF.